These 5 T cell receptor beta chains were all obtained from the same sample, sequenced in a study of early T cells in non-severe SARS-CoV-2 infection. TCRdb re-derived calls from the 5' RACE reads in MiXCR, one entry per CDR3 protein. The sample holds some 96,000 distinct CDR3 sequences, about 12% seen once. Sequenced input: whole blood. These receptors came from an adult who was a healthcare worker with PCR-confirmed SARS-CoV-2 infection or an uninfected control (not recorded which).

This clonotype has only a few counts. The V call is TRBV20-1, the J call TRBJ2-7; a weak D match, TRBD2 (6 bases). CDR3 length: 13 amino acids. With 4 bases removed from V and 7 bases from J, the gap between germline ends came to 17 bases. CDR1 is DFQATT, CDR2 SNEGSKA, per germline (reference sequence). CDR3 nucleotides: TGCAGTGCTATACGGGGGAAGACGGGTGAGCAGTACTTC. It is translated as CSAIRGKTGEQYF.

The rearrangement links TRBV20-1 to TRBJ1-3, with TRBD1 identical over 7 bases. J was trimmed by 3 bases and V by 6 bases; bases with no gene match: 8. This CDR3 spans 14 amino acids. Germline V CDR1 and CDR2: DFQATT, SNEGSKA (reference sequence). The CDR3 sequence: CSAVQGRFGNTIYF. The CDR3 DNA reads as TGCAGTGCGGTACAGGGGAGATTTGGAAACACCATATATTTT.

V usage is TRBV20-1 and J usage is TRBJ2-3; TRBD1 or TRBD2 may be the D gene (6 bases each). The CDR3 sequence is 15 residues long. V shed 0 bases and J shed 4 bases, with 14 bases lying between them. From germline, CDR1 is DFQATT and CDR2 SNEGSKA (reference sequence). The CDR3 spells CSARDRAGGADTQYF. As DNA, the CDR3 is TGCAGTGCTAGAGATCGGGCCGGGGGCGCAGATACGCAGTATTTT.

This clonotype was counted only a few times. The chain uses TRBV10-1 and TRBJ1-1; D remains ambiguous. This CDR3 comprises 16 residues. With 4 bases removed from V and 5 bases from J, the gap between germline ends came to 20 bases. Germline V gene lookup returns CDR1 WNHNN and CDR2 SYGVQD (reference sequence). The CDR3 sequence: CASSATIGETGTEAFF. For the CDR3, the DNA is TGCGCCAGCAGTGCGACAATCGGGGAGACGGGGACTGAAGCTTTCTTT.

This clonotype was seen only a few times. The V and J genes are TRBV7-9 and TRBJ2-5; 13 bases are a match to TRBD2. V dropped 5 bases and J dropped 2; count of bases not matched to a gene: 8. Germline assignment: CDR1 SEHNR and CDR2 FQNEAQ (reference sequence). This CDR3 contains 17 residues. CDR3 bases: TGTGCCAGCAGCCCAGGGGCGGGACTAGCGGGACAAGAGACCCAGTACTTC. The encoded protein is CASSPGAGLAGQETQYF. The variable domain in full, with the rest retrieved from reference TRBV7-9 and TRBJ2-5, is DTGVSQNPRHKITKRGQNVTFRCDPISEHNRLYWYRQTLGQGPEFLTYFQNEAQLEKSRLLSDRFSAERPKGSFSTLEIQRTEQGDSAMYLCASSPGAGLAGQETQYFGPGTRLLVL.